This TCR beta chain is drawn from a study of T-cell memory formation after mild COVID-19. Study as a whole: TCR clusters mostly belonged to single donors. Study-wide results and caveats: The study found balanced CD4/CD8 in clones contracting day 15 to 85 and a CD4+ lean in later expanders. The study found contracting CD4+ clones mainly in CM and EM and contracting CD8+ clones in EMRA.

UMIs and sample barcodes were carried by the TCR alpha and TCR beta cDNA libraries that 5'RACE produced using constant-segment primers. Each CDR3 protein gets one entry after TCRdb re-called the 5' RACE reads with MiXCR. This repertoire shows about 620,000 distinct CDR3 sequences, over 15% found once; its top ten account for around 12%. On this clonotype itself: What it binds is not known.

This CDR3 is 14 amino acids long. Germline-derived CDR1 and CDR2 are SQVTM and ANQGSEA. Trimming cost V 1 base and J 7 bases, with 14 bases left between them. J is TRBJ2-1 and V is TRBV29-1, with D possibly being TRBD1 (5 bases). Specimen: PBMCs or a T cell subset sorted from them (not recorded which). The clonotype originates from an adult woman who had mild COVID-19 (a few samples of this study predate the infection). Cell type and time point are not known. The CDR3 loop is CSVEVRVGENEQFF. The CDR3 DNA follows: TGCAGCGTTGAAGTAAGGGTAGGGGAAAATGAGCAGTTCTTC.